These 17 T cell receptor beta chains share one sample of origin, sequenced in a study of T cell responses to AZD1222 COVID-19 vaccine. Clones were read by immunoSEQ multiplex PCR, and TCRdb kept only the in-frame ones, dropping some. The sample records roughly 110,000 clones, 85% to 90% being singletons. This specimen was peripheral blood, taken on day 0 of AZD1222 vaccination. The source of these receptors is an adult in good health.

CDR3 coding DNA: TGTGCCAGCAGTTCCGGACTAGCGTTAACCTACGAGCAGTACTTC. It is translated as CASSSGLALTYEQYF. V gene TRBV6-5 combines with J gene TRBJ2-7, with 9 bases lining up with TRBD2. CDR1 and CDR2 (germline): MNHEY, SVGAGI. V lost 4 bases to trimming and J lost 2 bases; unmatched junction nucleotides: 6. CDR3 length: 15 amino acids.

J is TRBJ2-3 and V is TRBV2, with 7 bases lining up with TRBD2. The CDR3 length is 16 residues. The V and J ends lost 4 bases and 2 bases, in that order; junction bases with no gene match: 9. Germline V gene lookup returns CDR1 SNHLY and CDR2 FYNNEI. The DNA for the CDR3 is TGTGCCAGCAGTGTGGGACTACAAACATACACAGATACGCAGTATTTT. Translated, it gives CASSVGLQTYTDTQYF.

A note on this clone: At one end the junction does not follow the germline gene, possibly because of a read error. V and J are TRBV28 and TRBJ1-5; D remains ambiguous. The germline gives CDR1 MDHEN, CDR2 SYDVKM. The CDR3 runs to 14 residues. Here the CDR3 reads CASILSGSGQPQHF. As DNA, the CDR3 is TGTGCCAGCATTTTATCGGGGAGTGGGCAGCCCCAGCATTTT.

J is TRBJ1-1 and V is TRBV28; D uncertain. Deletions cut 5 bases from V and 1 base from J, with 2 bases between. The CDR3 extends over 11 amino acids. Germline-derived CDR1 and CDR2 are MDHEN and SYDVKM. In DNA form, the CDR3 reads TGTGCCAGCAGTGGGAACACTGAAGCTTTCTTT. It yields the protein CASSGNTEAFF.

The chain couples TRBV9 to TRBJ2-1; TRBD2 matches at 10 bases. The junction had 3 bases not matched to a gene; V was cut back by 4 bases and J by 2 bases. The V gene's germline CDR1 is SGDLS and CDR2 YYNGEE. The CDR3 covers 15 residues. CDR3 nucleotide sequence: TGTGCCAGCAGCATTAGCGGGAGGACCTACAATGAGCAGTTCTTC. Protein product: CASSISGRTYNEQFF.

V and J are TRBV5-1 and TRBJ2-1; the D is unclear. The CDR3 consists of 17 residues. The V gene's germline CDR1 is SGHRS and CDR2 YFSETQ. V was trimmed by 0 bases and J by 8 bases, leaving 21 bases between them. The DNA of the CDR3 is TGCGCCAGCAGCTTGGGCCCCGGTTCGCAACACCGGGATGAGCAGTTCTTC. Protein product: CASSLGPGSQHRDEQFF.

About this clone itself: Other DNA sequences in the sample encode the same CDR3. This chain uses TRBV7-9 with TRBJ2-7; a possible D gene is TRBD2 (6 bases). The V gene's germline CDR1 is SEHNR and CDR2 FQNEAQ (reference sequence). The CDR3 loop spans 14 amino acids. Trimming removed 1 base at V and 1 base at J, with 8 bases between. The CDR3 sequence: CASSLGRGSYEQYF. The CDR3 DNA is TGTGCCAGCAGCTTAGGGCGGGGATCCTACGAGCAGTACTTC.

DNA for the CDR3: TGTGCCAGTAGTATCCGGGGTGAAAAACTGTTTTTT. Translating it yields CASSIRGEKLFF. The chain has TRBV19 and TRBJ1-4; D gene ambiguous. Trimming shortened V by 3 bases and J by 7 bases, and 6 bases separated the two germline ends. CDR3 length: 12 residues. The germline V gene encodes CDR1 LNHDA and CDR2 SQIVND (reference sequence).

This clone has only a few counts. V is TRBV11-2 and J is TRBJ1-1; 9 nucleotides agree with TRBD1. V lost 5 bases to trimming and J lost 0 bases; unmatched junction nucleotides: 4. The CDR3 length is 15 residues. The V gene's germline CDR1 is SGHAT and CDR2 FQNNGV. In DNA, the CDR3 is TGTGCCAGCAGCCGAGACAGGGGGGTGAACACTGAAGCTTTCTTT. Translated: CASSRDRGVNTEAFF.

The chain is built from TRBV3-1 (or the pseudogene TRBV3-2) and TRBJ2-3; D remains unclear. The CDR3 has 11 residues. The germline gives CDR1 LGHDT, CDR2 YNNKEL (reference sequence). The germline V and J ends were trimmed by 2 bases and 6 bases, with 3 bases remaining between them. The DNA of the CDR3 is TGTGCCAGCAGCCAATGGGATACGCAGTATTTT. Its translation: CASSQWDTQYF.

J is TRBJ1-2 and V is TRBV24-1, with TRBD1 as a possible D gene (6 bases). The CDR3 is 12 amino acids. V was trimmed by 10 bases and J by 6 bases, leaving 14 bases between them. Germline CDR1 KGHDR, CDR2 SFDVKD. CDR3 region: CATRGPSDGYTF. CDR3 DNA: TGTGCCACTCGGGGGCCTTCCGATGGCTACACCTTC.

This clone came up once. The CDR3 sequence is CASSEGGQGTEAFF. Here the CDR3 DNA reads TGCGCCAGCAGTGAGGGGGGTCAGGGCACTGAAGCTTTCTTT. The chain is built from TRBV10-1 and TRBJ1-1; a possible D gene is TRBD1 (5 bases). Germline-derived CDR1 and CDR2 are WNHNN and SYGVQD (reference sequence). The CDR3 runs to 14 residues. Trimming removed 2 bases at V and 4 bases at J, with 11 bases between.

This chain uses TRBV5-1 with TRBJ2-3, with unresolved D. V lost 3 bases and J lost 4, with 3 bases in between. This CDR3 spans 11 amino acids. Germline V gives CDR1 SGHRS, CDR2 YFSETQ. CDR3 nucleotides: TGCGCCAGCAGCTCGCCAGATACGCAGTATTTT. This encodes CASSSPDTQYF.

The chain joins TRBV28 to TRBJ1-2; D is unclear. V lost 3 bases, J lost 4 bases, and 6 bases lay in between. The CDR3 consists of 12 residues. The V gene's germline CDR1 is MDHEN and CDR2 SYDVKM. This CDR3 reads CASSLGAYGYTF. In DNA form, the CDR3 reads TGTGCCAGCAGTTTGGGAGCCTATGGCTACACCTTC.

The chain uses TRBV5-8 and TRBJ1-1; D unresolved. From germline, CDR1 is SGHTS and CDR2 YDEGEE. The CDR3 contains 13 residues. With 0 bases removed from V and 5 bases from J, the gap between germline ends came to 8 bases. CDR3 region: CASSLGFDTEAFF. As DNA, the CDR3 is TGTGCCAGCAGCTTGGGCTTCGATACTGAAGCTTTCTTT.

This clone was recorded only once. The genes are TRBV6-2 or TRBV6-3 and TRBJ1-6; 10 bases align to TRBD1. This CDR3 region has 14 residues. Germline assignment: CDR1 MNHEY and CDR2 SVGEGT. The trim removed 5 bases at V and 9 bases at J, leaving 4 bases unmatched. The CDR3 coding sequence is TGTGCCAGCAGTACGACAGGGGGCCGTTCACCCCTCCACTTT. Translating gives CASSTTGGRSPLHF.

The rearrangement joins TRBV19 to TRBJ2-2, with TRBD2 identical over 9 bases. V lost 4 bases to trimming and J lost 5 bases; unmatched junction nucleotides: 2. Germline V lookup: CDR1 LNHDA, CDR2 SQIVND (reference sequence). The CDR3 has 14 residues. In nucleotides, the CDR3 is TGTGCCAGTAGTAGACTAGCGGAGACCGGGGAGCTGTTTTTT. It codes for CASSRLAETGELFF.